A single T cell receptor (beta chain) is shown here with its context. This clone was picked up a small number of times. Its antigen target is currently unknown. No qualities accompany the bases; no much larger clone lies one base away. TCRbeta CDR3 regions were amplified from genomic DNA by means of the immunoSEQ Assay, a bias-controlled multiplex PCR. Processing in the source paper ran as follows. The number of nucleated cells in each sample was estimated from the amplification of reference gene primers within the assay. To quantify the absolute abundance of each unique TCRbeta CDR3 rearrangement, sequence reads were collapsed and filtered. For each sample, productive Simpson clonality was calculated by taking the square root of Simpson's diversity index across productive rearrangements. Entries here come from immuneACCESS through TCRdb and include only in-frame sequences with V and J called. Some clones fail to appear in such tables; in the studies checked, an unresolved V gene covers under half of the shortfall, and the cause of the remainder is unknown. V and J calls and clone size are those listed in that table; D and trimming were worked out from the DNA. The sample includes some 130,000 clones, with around 89% observed a single time. About 4.4% of the sample comes from the top ten.

From a lookup of the germline V gene, CDR1 and CDR2 are MNHEY and SVGAGI. The junction shows trimming of 8 bases on V and 6 bases on J, and the gene matches do not reach 7 bases of it. The CDR3 runs 14 amino acids, cysteine and phenylalanine included. Only the CDR3 part of the read is kept: 42 bases, read in frame from the first base. The sample originates from a study of blood T cell repertoires in COVID-19 (TCRdb year 2020). At the level of the whole study: Samples from collaborators originated in the United States, Italy and Spain and spanned both the acute and convalescent phases of COVID-19. The material from the prospective study consisted of cDNA or gDNA derived from T cells, B-cell-depleted T cells, or PBMCs. Subjects who had been exposed to COVID-19, were actively infected with it, or had recovered from it provided the deeply sampled blood TCRbeta repertoires that made up the dataset. A freely available public database, intended as a resource for researchers studying the immune response to SARS-CoV-2, is where the repertoires were released. The samples were drawn from two sources: the first 160 participants of the ongoing ImmuneRACE study, and 1,000 to 1,500 subjects contributed by 6 global collaborators. The sample metadata nearly always contained a de-identified subject ID, COVID-19 status, age in years and sex. Where available, HLA class I and class II types were taken from metadata supplied by the sample provider and were not determined by assay-based typing. General conclusions and limits of the study: The quantity of clinical and demographic metadata differed by source and by participant and was supplied without curation.

In Seattle, one collaborating source enrolled patients while the infection was active and tracked those patients longitudinally over the course of disease. Each collaborating institution followed its own protocols to collect whole blood in K2EDTA tubes. For TCRbeta analysis, collaborators shipped samples as frozen whole blood, isolated PBMCs, or DNA extracted from either of those sample types. Rearrangement joined TRBV6-5 to TRBJ1-2, with 12 bases in between that match TRBD1. Material: peripheral blood. The source of this sequence is a man in his 60s with COVID-19, enrolled during active disease. The nucleotides are TGTGCCAGCGGGACAGGGGGCTATGGGAATGGCTACACCTTC. It translates to CASGTGGYGNGYTF.